Described below is a single TCR beta chain sequence and its context. This entry belongs to a study of blood T cell repertoires in COVID-19. In the study overall: Sites in the United States, Italy and Spain provided acute and convalescent COVID-19 samples.

TCRdb's copy holds only in-frame clones and misses some; the assay was immunoSEQ multiplex PCR. The sample has about 190,000 clones; around 85% are singletons. Trimming at V came to 4 bases and at J to 7 bases, leaving 19 bases not matched to a gene. The CDR3 extends over 20 amino acids. Germline assignment: CDR1 SGDLS and CDR2 YYNGEE. The genes are TRBV9 and TRBJ2-1; TRBD2 matches at 14 bases. The sample comprised peripheral blood. The receptor's source is a man aged 45-65 years who had recovered from COVID-19. CDR3 sequence reads: CASSPSGTSGRIGFGNEQFF. CDR3 coding DNA: TGTGCCAGCAGCCCCTCCGGGACTAGCGGGAGAATCGGTTTCGGGAATGAGCAGTTCTTC.